This T cell receptor beta chain was sequenced during a study of blood T cell repertoires in COVID-19. TCRdb's table, derived via immunoSEQ multiplex PCR, lists solely in-frame clones and lacks some. The table includes some 140,000 clones, about 85% detected once. In germline, CDR1 is LGHDT, CDR2 YNNKEL (reference sequence). The CDR3 is 15 amino acids. V lost 4 bases and J 5 bases, leaving 15 bases between the germline ends. Sequences were obtained from peripheral blood. The V and J genes are TRBV3-1 (or the pseudogene TRBV3-2) and TRBJ1-5; maybe TRBD1 (5 bases). The clonotype originates from a man aged 55 to 70 with COVID-19, enrolled during active disease. The CDR3: CASSPSGAGHQPQHF. In DNA, the CDR3 is TGTGCCAGCAGCCCGTCTGGGGCAGGACATCAGCCCCAGCATTTT.